These 18 T cell receptor beta chains came from one sample sequenced in a study of cytomegalovirus exposure and HLA in healthy donors (dated by TCRdb to about 2017). Library prep was done by the immunoSEQ multiplex PCR assay. For the multiplex PCR, a mixture combining 60 forward primers for TCR Vbeta segments and 13 reverse primers for TCR Jbeta segments was used. TCRdb obtained this table from immuneACCESS and retained in-frame rearrangements with V and J assigned. These tables miss some clones; where compared with another copy, unresolved V genes account for less than half of the shortfall, and the remainder is unexplained. The sample table records 84,000 or so clones; more than 60% of these occur just once. Clones ranked in the top ten supply under 3% of the sample. The sequencing input was PBMCs. The origin of the receptors is a man aged 25 to 40 in good health and CMV-seronegative.

This clone came up a few times. This chain uses TRBV7-8 with TRBJ1-2; D is uncertain. The V gene's germline CDR1 is SGHVS and CDR2 FQNEAQ. V was trimmed by 0 bases and J by 0 bases, leaving 5 bases between them. CDR3 length equals 14 residues. CDR3 nucleotide sequence: TGTGCCAGCAGCTTAGCGGGCTCTAACTATGGCTACACCTTC. It yields the protein CASSLAGSNYGYTF.

The genes are TRBV7-6 and TRBJ2-2; no firm D call. This CDR3 is built from 15 residues. Trimming left V 3 bases short and J 3 bases short, with 11 bases between. Germline V gene sequence: CDR1 SGHVS, CDR2 FNYEAQ. This chain's CDR3 is CASSFSQAYTGELFF. The CDR3 nucleotides are TGTGCCAGCAGCTTTTCCCAGGCGTACACCGGGGAGCTGTTTTTT. The full variable domain, in which reference TRBV7-6 and TRBJ2-2 provide the parts outside the CDR3, is GAGVSQSPRYKVTKRGQDVALRCDPISGHVSLYWYRQALGQGPEFLTYFNYEAQQDKSGLPNDRFSAERPEGSISTLTIQRTEQRDSAMYRCASSFSQAYTGELFFGEGSRLTVL.

In its sample, this clone was seen a few times. J is TRBJ1-3 and V is TRBV5-1; TRBD1 aligns across 7 bases. The V segment lost 5 bases and the J segment 0 bases; nucleotides outside the gene matches: 11. This CDR3 spans 17 amino acids. Germline-derived CDR1 and CDR2 are SGHRS and YFSETQ. CDR3 residues: CASSQGPRGISGNTIYF. The CDR3 DNA sequence: TGCGCCAGCAGTCAAGGCCCCAGGGGGATCTCTGGAAACACCATATATTTT.

The chain is built from TRBV14 and TRBJ2-1; D is ambiguous. V lost 0 bases, J lost 12 bases, and 18 bases lay in between. The germline V gene encodes CDR1 SGHDN and CDR2 FVKESK. The CDR3 extends over 15 amino acids. CDR3: CASSQEREPAVVQFF. The CDR3 bases are TGTGCCAGCAGCCAAGAACGTGAGCCGGCGGTGGTGCAGTTCTTC.

The J gene is TRBJ1-1, the V gene TRBV7-6; no firm D call. The germline gives CDR1 SGHVS, CDR2 FNYEAQ. V was shortened by 5 bases and J by 4 bases, with 11 bases between the two germline ends. The CDR3 totals 13 residues. This chain's CDR3 is CASSPTRGTEAFF. The CDR3 region has the DNA TGTGCCAGCAGCCCTACACGCGGCACTGAAGCTTTCTTT.

CDR3: CASKRGVGNSPLHF. The CDR3 coding sequence is TGTGCCAGCAAGCGGGGGGTAGGTAATTCACCCCTCCACTTT. V and J are TRBV6-5 and TRBJ1-6, with TRBD1 as a possible D gene (5 bases). The CDR3 spans 14 residues. V lost 7 bases to trimming and J lost 6 bases, with 13 bases between them. CDR1 MNHEY and CDR2 SVGAGI come from the germline V gene.

The chain couples TRBV5-1 to TRBJ2-3, with TRBD1 matching over 7 bases. The J segment lost 8 bases and the V segment lost 0 bases, leaving 9 bases of the junction unmatched. There are 15 residues in the CDR3. CDR1 is SGHRS, CDR2 YFSETQ, per germline. This CDR3 is CASSLATGAPSTQYF. CDR3 DNA sequence: TGCGCCAGCAGCTTGGCAACAGGGGCCCCAAGTACGCAGTATTTT.

The gene calls are TRBV5-1 and TRBJ1-6; possibly TRBD1 for D (6 bases). Trimming took 7 bases from V and 9 from J, leaving 17 bases between them. There are 14 residues in the CDR3. CDR1 and CDR2 from the germline V gene are SGHRS and YFSETQ. The CDR3 nucleotides read TGCGCCAGCGGGAATGGGGACACAGGTTCACCCCTCCACTTT. Protein: CASGNGDTGSPLHF.

CDR3 protein: CASGIFQIDSNQPQHF. For the CDR3, the DNA is TGTGCTAGTGGGATTTTTCAGATCGATAGCAATCAGCCCCAGCATTTT. The chain carries TRBV12-5 and TRBJ1-5; D ambiguous. CDR1 is LGHNT, CDR2 FRNRAP, per germline. The V gene lost 6 bases and the J gene lost 0 bases, with 15 bases spanning the gap. The CDR3 runs 16 residues.

The rearrangement links TRBV12-5 to TRBJ1-2, with D perhaps TRBD1 (6 bases). Trimming took 7 bases from V and 4 from J, leaving 13 bases between them. From germline, CDR1 is LGHNT and CDR2 FRNRAP. The CDR3 is 13 residues long. CDR3 bases: TGTGCTAGTGCCTTGGACAGCGCCTATGGCTACACCTTC. Its protein product is CASALDSAYGYTF.

V is TRBV19 and J is TRBJ2-3, with D possibly matching TRBD1 (6 bases). There are 15 residues in the CDR3. Trimming stripped 4 bases from V and 2 bases from J, with 13 bases between. CDR1 LNHDA and CDR2 SQIVND come from the germline V gene (reference sequence). CDR3 region: CASSTPGAHTDTQYF. Here the CDR3 DNA reads TGTGCCAGTAGTACCCCAGGGGCCCACACAGATACGCAGTATTTT. The complete variable domain, with remaining parts taken from reference TRBV19 and TRBJ2-3, reads DGGITQSPKYLFRKEGQNVTLSCEQNLNHDAMYWYRQDPGQGLRLIYYSQIVNDFQKGDIAEGYSVSREKKESFPLTVTSAQKNPTAFYLCASSTPGAHTDTQYFGPGTRLTVL.

The chain combines TRBV5-1 with TRBJ2-5; no firm D call. Germline V gene sequence: CDR1 SGHRS, CDR2 YFSETQ. Trimming shortened V by 0 bases and J by 3 bases, and 12 bases separated the two germline ends. The CDR3 consists of 15 residues. DNA for the CDR3: TGCGCCAGCAGCTTGGTACCCAACACCAAAGAGACCCAGTACTTC. Its translation is CASSLVPNTKETQYF. The whole variable domain, filled in from reference TRBV5-1 and TRBJ2-5, reads KAGVTQTPRYLIKTRGQQVTLSCSPISGHRSVSWYQQTPGQGLQFLFEYFSETQRNKGNFPGRFSGRQFSNSRSEMNVSTLELGDSALYLCASSLVPNTKETQYFGPGTRLLVL.

The CDR3 DNA is TGTGCCAGCAGCCTGTCCTCCCCCTACGAGCAGTACTTC. This codes for CASSLSSPYEQYF. The chain links TRBV7-9 to TRBJ2-7; D remains unclear. This CDR3 comprises 13 residues. Germline loops: CDR1 SEHNR, CDR2 FQNEAQ (reference sequence). The germline V and J ends were trimmed by 5 bases and 2 bases, with 10 bases remaining between them.

The chain is built from TRBV19 and TRBJ1-4; TRBD1 matches at 7 bases. The germline gives CDR1 LNHDA, CDR2 SQIVND (reference sequence). This CDR3 has 14 amino acids. V lost 5 bases to trimming and J lost 8 bases; unmatched junction nucleotides: 8. CDR3 in amino acids: CASSRTGAGEKLFF. The CDR3 DNA follows: TGTGCCAGTAGTCGCACAGGGGCCGGGGAAAAACTGTTTTTT.

This chain uses TRBV30 with TRBJ2-1; 9 bases are a match to TRBD2. CDR3 length: 14 amino acids. The V and J ends lost 2 bases and 8 bases, in that order; junction bases with no gene match: 7. The V gene's germline CDR1 is GTSNPN and CDR2 SVGIG (reference sequence). This chain's CDR3 is CAWSSSGGKDEQFF. The CDR3 DNA is TGTGCCTGGAGTTCAAGCGGGGGGAAGGATGAGCAGTTCTTC.

The chain links TRBV5-1 to TRBJ2-3; D unclear. The germline V gene encodes CDR1 SGHRS and CDR2 YFSETQ. Between the trimmed V and J ends, which lost 0 bases and 5 bases, there was a span of 4 bases. The CDR3 runs 12 residues. The CDR3, as DNA: TGCGCCAGCAGCTTGGCCAGAGATACGCAGTATTTT. This encodes CASSLARDTQYF.

The V gene is TRBV5-1, the J gene TRBJ2-1; D may be TRBD2 (6 bases). CDR3 length: 15 residues. Trimming removed 0 bases at V and 3 bases at J, with 10 bases between. Germline loops: CDR1 SGHRS, CDR2 YFSETQ. CDR3 sequence: CASSLVRELYNEQFF. The DNA for the CDR3 is TGCGCCAGCAGCTTGGTTCGGGAGCTCTACAATGAGCAGTTCTTC. Full variable domain (missing parts from reference TRBV5-1 and TRBJ2-1): KAGVTQTPRYLIKTRGQQVTLSCSPISGHRSVSWYQQTPGQGLQFLFEYFSETQRNKGNFPGRFSGRQFSNSRSEMNVSTLELGDSALYLCASSLVRELYNEQFFGPGTRLTVL.

This chain connects TRBV5-1 to TRBJ1-3; possibly TRBD1 for D (5 bases). V lost 5 bases and J lost 2, with 8 bases in between. The CDR3 totals 13 residues. Germline V lookup: CDR1 SGHRS, CDR2 YFSETQ. CDR3 protein: CASSSDTGNTIYF. The CDR3 bases are TGCGCCAGCAGTTCGGACACTGGAAACACCATATATTTT.